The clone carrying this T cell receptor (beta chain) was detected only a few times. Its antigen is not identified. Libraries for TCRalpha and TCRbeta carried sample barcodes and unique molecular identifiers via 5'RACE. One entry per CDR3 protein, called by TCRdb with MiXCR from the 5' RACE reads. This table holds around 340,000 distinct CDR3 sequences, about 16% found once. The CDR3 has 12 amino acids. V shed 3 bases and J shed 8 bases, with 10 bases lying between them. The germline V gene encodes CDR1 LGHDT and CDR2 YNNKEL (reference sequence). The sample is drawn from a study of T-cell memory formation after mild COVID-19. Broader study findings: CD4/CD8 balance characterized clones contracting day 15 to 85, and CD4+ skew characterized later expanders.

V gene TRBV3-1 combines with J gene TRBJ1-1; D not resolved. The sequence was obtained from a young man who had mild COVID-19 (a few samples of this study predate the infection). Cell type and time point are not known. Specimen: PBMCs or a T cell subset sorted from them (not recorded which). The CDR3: CASSQQMTEAFF. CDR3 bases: TGTGCCAGCAGCCAGCAGATGACGGAAGCTTTCTTT.